These 22 T cell receptor beta chains share one sample of origin, sequenced in a study of blood T cell repertoires in COVID-19. Here immunoSEQ multiplex PCR was the method, and the copy in TCRdb shows in-frame clones only, minus some. Of a few hundred thousand clones listed, approximately 90% are singletons. The sequenced sample was PBMCs or T cells enriched from blood (not recorded which). Receptors originate from a woman aged 55-69 years in a cohort exposed to, infected with or recovered from COVID-19 (not recorded which).

This chain links TRBV7-9 with TRBJ1-4; D might be TRBD1 (5 bases). The CDR3 spans 16 residues. V was clipped by 2 bases and J by 7 bases, with 17 bases between them. The V gene's germline CDR1 is SEHNR and CDR2 FQNEAQ (reference sequence). The CDR3 nucleotides read TGTGCCAGCAGCTTATTTAACAGGCCGTTGAGTGAAAAACTGTTTTTT. This encodes CASSLFNRPLSEKLFF.

The V call is TRBV2, the J call TRBJ1-6; tentatively, D is TRBD1 (6 bases). This CDR3 has 13 residues. Between the trimmed V and J ends, which lost 6 bases and 9 bases, there was a span of 12 bases. Germline CDR1 and CDR2: SNHLY and FYNNEI. The chain's CDR3 is CASRGTGISPLHF. DNA for the CDR3: TGTGCCAGCAGGGGAACAGGGATTTCACCCCTCCACTTT.

V usage is TRBV5-4 and J usage is TRBJ2-2, with 7 bases matching TRBD2. V dropped 4 bases and J dropped 8; count of bases not matched to a gene: 11. Germline V CDR1 and CDR2: SGHNT, YYREEE (reference sequence). The CDR3 is made up of 15 amino acids. CDR3 in amino acids: CASSQRRAGEGELFF. As DNA, the CDR3 is TGTGCCAGCAGCCAACGCCGGGCGGGAGAAGGGGAGCTGTTTTTT.

The chain uses TRBV9 and TRBJ2-5; D may be TRBD2 (5 bases). Trimming cost V 2 bases and J 4 bases, with 9 bases left between them. The CDR3 has 13 residues. In germline, CDR1 is SGDLS, CDR2 YYNGEE. DNA for the CDR3: TGTGCCAGCAGCGTTCGGACTGGAGAGACCCAGTACTTC. Amino acids: CASSVRTGETQYF.

V usage is TRBV18 and J usage is TRBJ2-5; tentative D call: TRBD2 (5 bases). The CDR3 is made up of 13 amino acids. The V and J ends lost 3 bases and 4 bases respectively, with 9 bases between them. Per germline, CDR1 KGHSH and CDR2 LQKENI. The CDR3 bases are TGTGCCAGCTCACCGGAGGTTGGAGAGACCCAGTACTTC. Encoded protein: CASSPEVGETQYF.

The chain recombines TRBV20-1 with TRBJ1-1; no clear D gene. Germline V gene lookup returns CDR1 DFQATT and CDR2 SNEGSKA (reference sequence). The CDR3 spans 11 residues. Trimming pared 8 bases from V and 7 bases from J, leaving 14 bases between. The DNA for the CDR3 is TGCAGTCCCAAGGGAGAGCGTGAAGCTTTCTTT. Translation: CSPKGEREAFF.

This sequence joins TRBV4-3 and TRBJ1-1; no reliable D call. Germline CDR1 reads LGHNA; CDR2 reads YSLEER. V lost 0 bases and J 4 bases, leaving 9 bases between the germline ends. This CDR3 spans 14 amino acids. The CDR3 region has the DNA TGCGCCAGCAGCCAAGATATGGCTGCCACTGAAGCTTTCTTT. Amino acids: CASSQDMAATEAFF.

The chain couples TRBV19 to TRBJ1-1; D gene ambiguous. Looked up from germline, CDR1 is LNHDA and CDR2 is SQIVND (reference sequence). V lost 6 bases to trimming and J lost 1 base, with 12 bases between them. The CDR3 is made up of 14 amino acids. In DNA, the CDR3 is TGTGCCAGTAGGGCAGATCGGGAGAACACTGAAGCTTTCTTT. Its translation: CASRADRENTEAFF.

V and J are TRBV2 and TRBJ1-3; the D gene is possibly TRBD1 (5 bases). The V gene's germline CDR1 is SNHLY and CDR2 FYNNEI. The ends were cut back, 7 bases at V and 0 bases at J, with 10 bases in the middle. The CDR3 covers 14 residues. The CDR3 DNA reads as TGTGCCAGCAAGGAGGGGACCTCTGGAAACACCATATATTTT. The encoded protein is CASKEGTSGNTIYF.

The chain links TRBV11-2 to TRBJ2-2; D is perhaps TRBD1 (6 bases). The CDR3 is 18 residues long. Germline V gives CDR1 SGHAT, CDR2 FQNNGV. Between the trimmed V and J ends, which lost 2 bases and 2 bases, there was a span of 18 bases. CDR3 sequence reads: CASSLSGHRTVNTGELFF. Here the CDR3 DNA reads TGTGCCAGCAGCTTATCGGGTCACCGGACAGTCAACACCGGGGAGCTGTTTTTT.

The chain couples TRBV27 to TRBJ2-7; a weak D match, TRBD1 (6 bases). The ends were cut back, 6 bases at V and 0 bases at J, with 12 bases in the middle. Germline values: CDR1 MNHEY, CDR2 SMNVEV (reference sequence). CDR3 size: 14 residues. CDR3 region: CASSSRDTSYEQYF. The CDR3 nucleotides are TGTGCCAGCAGCAGCCGGGACACCTCCTACGAGCAGTACTTC.

The chain carries TRBV18 and TRBJ2-7, with a tentative D call TRBD2 (6 bases). Per the germline V gene, CDR1 is KGHSH and CDR2 is LQKENI. Trimming stripped 2 bases from V and 0 bases from J, with 14 bases between. The CDR3 is 16 amino acids. CDR3 sequence (DNA): TGTGCCAGCTCACCAACATATCGCGGGAACTCCTACGAGCAGTACTTC. Its protein is CASSPTYRGNSYEQYF.

The chain couples TRBV19 to TRBJ1-6; D is perhaps TRBD1 (6 bases). The germline CDR1 and CDR2 sequences are LNHDA and SQIVND (reference sequence). This CDR3 is 17 amino acids long. Trimming removed 5 bases at V and 0 bases at J, with 14 bases between. The CDR3 loop reads CASSRRTGSSYNSPLHF. CDR3 coding DNA: TGTGCCAGTAGTCGTCGTACAGGGAGCTCCTATAATTCACCCCTCCACTTT.

The V and J genes are TRBV2 and TRBJ2-7; 14 bases are a match to TRBD2. Germline V gives CDR1 SNHLY, CDR2 FYNNEI. V dropped 6 bases and J dropped 5; count of bases not matched to a gene: 6. This CDR3 spans 15 amino acids. CDR3 amino acids: CASSFGTSGSDEQYF. The CDR3 region has the DNA TGTGCCAGCAGCTTTGGGACTAGCGGGAGTGACGAGCAGTACTTC. Full variable domain (remainder filled in from reference TRBV2 and TRBJ2-7): EPEVTQTPSHQVTQMGQEVILRCVPISNHLYFYWYRQILGQKVEFLVSFYNNEISEKSEIFDDQFSVERPDGSNFTLKIRSTKLEDSAMYFCASSFGTSGSDEQYFGPGTRLTVT.

J is TRBJ2-1 and V is TRBV3-1 (or the pseudogene TRBV3-2); 9 nucleotides match TRBD2. J lost 6 bases, V lost 4 bases, and 13 bases had no gene match. This CDR3 spans 17 amino acids. Germline V gene data show CDR1 as LGHDT and CDR2 as YNNKEL (reference sequence). In DNA form, the CDR3 reads TGTGCCAGCAGCCTACTGGGGGGTAGCGGGAGCCCCAATGAGCAGTTCTTC. This sequence encodes CASSLLGGSGSPNEQFF.

The V call is TRBV2, the J call TRBJ2-3, with TRBD1 matching 9 bases. The CDR3 extends over 16 amino acids. Per the germline V gene, CDR1 is SNHLY and CDR2 is FYNNEI. With 6 bases clipped from V and 4 bases from J, the junction kept 11 bases outside the gene matches. The CDR3 loop reads CASRRDREPGADTQYF. In nucleotides, the CDR3 is TGTGCCAGCAGACGGGACAGGGAACCGGGGGCAGATACGCAGTATTTT.

The rearrangement links TRBV15 to TRBJ2-7; D might be TRBD1 (6 bases). The CDR3 sequence is 15 residues long. Trimming pared 1 base from V and 1 base from J, leaving 11 bases between. Per the germline V gene, CDR1 is LNHNV and CDR2 is YYDKDF (reference sequence). The CDR3 region is CATSRGQDKSYEQYF. CDR3 in DNA: TGTGCCACCAGCAGAGGACAGGATAAATCCTACGAGCAGTACTTC.

The V gene is TRBV7-2, the J gene TRBJ2-1; 8 positions agree with TRBD2. Trimming took 1 base from V and 7 from J; bases not matched to a gene: 9. The CDR3 consists of 16 residues. Germline CDR1 is SGHTA and CDR2 is FQGNSA. CDR3 loop: CASSLGGRGARNEQFF. In nucleotides, the CDR3 is TGTGCCAGCAGCTTAGGAGGGCGGGGGGCGAGGAATGAGCAGTTCTTC.

Here the CDR3 DNA reads TGTGCCAGCGGGCTAGCGGGTAACTACAATGAGCAGTTCTTC. Translated: CASGLAGNYNEQFF. This chain connects TRBV7-2 to TRBJ2-1; 8 bases fit TRBD2. The CDR3 loop spans 14 amino acids. Unmatched junction bases numbered 6, after V lost 8 bases and J lost 3 bases. CDR1 and CDR2 from the germline V gene are SGHTA and FQGNSA.

J is TRBJ1-2 and V is TRBV11-2; no clear D gene. The CDR3 totals 12 residues. V shed 5 bases and J shed 6 bases, with 10 bases lying between them. Germline V CDR1 and CDR2: SGHAT, FQNNGV. CDR3 coding DNA: TGTGCCAGCAGCCAAGTCCAGAATGGCTACACCTTC. Translation: CASSQVQNGYTF.

This clone was recorded a few times. The J gene is TRBJ2-7, the V gene TRBV10-3, with no clear D. CDR1 and CDR2 from the germline V gene are ENHRY and SYGVKD. Deletions cut 10 bases from V and 0 bases from J, with 10 bases between. This CDR3 comprises 12 residues. CDR3 bases: TGTGCCACCGGAGTCGGCTCCTACGAGCAGTACTTC. This codes for CATGVGSYEQYF.

The CDR3: CASSPGPPQYEQYF. CDR3 bases: TGTGCCAGCTCACCTGGGCCGCCCCAATACGAGCAGTACTTC. This chain connects TRBV18 to TRBJ2-7; D gene unclear. Trimming shortened V by 3 bases and J by 4 bases, and 13 bases separated the two germline ends. Germline lookup yields CDR1 KGHSH and CDR2 LQKENI. CDR3 length: 14 amino acids.